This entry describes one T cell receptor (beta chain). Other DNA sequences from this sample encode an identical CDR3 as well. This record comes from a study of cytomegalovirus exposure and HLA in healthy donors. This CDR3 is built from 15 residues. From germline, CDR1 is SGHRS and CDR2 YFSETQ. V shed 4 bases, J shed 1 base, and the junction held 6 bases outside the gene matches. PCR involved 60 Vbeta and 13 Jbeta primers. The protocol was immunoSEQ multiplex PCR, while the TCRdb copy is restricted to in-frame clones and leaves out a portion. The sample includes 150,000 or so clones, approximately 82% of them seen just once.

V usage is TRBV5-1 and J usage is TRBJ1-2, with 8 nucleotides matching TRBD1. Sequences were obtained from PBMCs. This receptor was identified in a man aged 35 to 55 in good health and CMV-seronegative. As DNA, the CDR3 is TGCGCCAGCAGCCTAGACAGGGGTAGTAACTATGGCTACACCTTC. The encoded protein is CASSLDRGSNYGYTF.